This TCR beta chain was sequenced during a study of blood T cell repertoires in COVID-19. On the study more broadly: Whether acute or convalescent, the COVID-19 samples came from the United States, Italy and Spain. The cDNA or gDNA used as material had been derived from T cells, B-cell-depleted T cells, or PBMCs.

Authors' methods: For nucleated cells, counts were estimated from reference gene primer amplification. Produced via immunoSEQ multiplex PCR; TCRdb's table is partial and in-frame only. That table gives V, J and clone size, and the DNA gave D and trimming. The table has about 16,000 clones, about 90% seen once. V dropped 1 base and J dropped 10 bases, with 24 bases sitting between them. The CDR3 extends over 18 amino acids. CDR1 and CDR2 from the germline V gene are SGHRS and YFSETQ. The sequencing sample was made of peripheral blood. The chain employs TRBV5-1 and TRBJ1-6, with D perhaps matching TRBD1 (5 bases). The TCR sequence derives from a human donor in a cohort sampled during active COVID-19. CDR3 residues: CASSLFPSGESARSPLHF. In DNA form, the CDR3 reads TGCGCCAGCAGCTTGTTTCCTTCGGGGGAGTCGGCAAGGTCACCCCTCCACTTT.